This is a list of T cell receptor beta chains from one sample in a study of early T cells in non-severe SARS-CoV-2 infection. In TCRdb, the 5' RACE reads were re-called with MiXCR into one record per CDR3 protein. The table lists about 64,000 distinct CDR3 sequences, around 21% of them singletons, with 16% in the top ten. The material was whole blood, obtained at baseline. The source of these receptors is an adult who was a healthcare worker with PCR-confirmed SARS-CoV-2 infection or an uninfected control (not recorded which). CDR3s include the opening cysteine and the closing phenylalanine or tryptophan. The order of the fields is V gene, J gene, clone size, D gene, CDR3 protein, CDR3 DNA. A D gene is named only where the DNA matches it firmly. Expanded clones get a size class; other rows say once, few or many, or leave the size out.

V: TRBV5-1; J: TRBJ2-3; size: NA; D: NA; CDR3: CASSLACTAGAGSTDTQYF; DNA: TGCGCCAGCAGCTTGGCTTGTACGGCGGGGGCCGGTTCAACAGATACGCAGTATTTT
V: TRBV12-3/TRBV12-4; J: TRBJ1-1; size: few; D: NA; CDR3: CASSSAHEAFF; DNA: TGTGCCAGCAGTTCAGCCCACGAAGCTTTCTTT
V: TRBV5-8; J: TRBJ2-5; size: NA; D: NA; CDR3: CASSLAIGTKETQYF; DNA: TGTGCCAGCAGCTTGGCCATAGGAACTAAAGAGACCCAGTACTTC
V: TRBV27; J: TRBJ1-1; size: NA; D: TRBD1; CDR3: CASSLNRGGTEAFF; DNA: TGTGCCAGCAGTTTAAACAGGGGGGGCACTGAAGCTTTCTTT
V: TRBV20-1; J: TRBJ2-7; size: NA; D: NA; CDR3: CSAGDSHEQYF; DNA: TGCAGTGCCGGCGACTCACACGAGCAGTACTTC
V: TRBV12-3/TRBV12-4; J: TRBJ2-1; size: NA; D: TRBD2; CDR3: CASRPSGGGYNEQFF; DNA: TGTGCCAGCAGGCCGAGCGGGGGGGGTTACAATGAGCAGTTCTTC
V: TRBV5-7; J: TRBJ2-1; size: once; D: NA; CDR3: CASSFMGRWAYNEQFF; DNA: TGTGCCAGCAGCTTTATGGGTAGGTGGGCCTACAATGAGCAGTTCTTC
V: TRBV7-9; J: TRBJ2-7; size: NA; D: NA; CDR3: CASSSGLETYEQYF; DNA: TGTGCCAGCAGCTCGGGACTCGAAACCTACGAGCAGTACTTC
V: TRBV6-2/TRBV6-3; J: TRBJ2-3; size: NA; D: TRBD2; CDR3: CASSIAGTQYF; DNA: TGTGCCAGCAGTATAGCGGGAACGCAGTATTTT
V: TRBV5-1; J: TRBJ2-5; size: NA; D: TRBD2; CDR3: CASSLGAGSPTRETQYF; DNA: TGCGCCAGCAGCTTGGGAGCGGGGTCCCCCACGCGAGAGACCCAGTACTTC
V: TRBV12-3/TRBV12-4; J: TRBJ1-4; size: NA; D: NA; CDR3: CASSPLRTTNEKLFF; DNA: TGTGCCAGCAGCCCCCTCCGGACCACTAATGAAAAACTGTTTTTT
V: TRBV20-1; J: TRBJ2-5; size: NA; D: TRBD2; CDR3: CSAGQRGGQETQYF; DNA: TGCAGTGCTGGTCAACGGGGGGGTCAGGAGACCCAGTACTTC
V: TRBV4-1; J: TRBJ2-3; size: medium-sized; D: TRBD2; CDR3: CASSQDGLAPSTDTQYF; DNA: TGCGCCAGCAGCCAAGATGGACTAGCTCCGAGCACAGATACGCAGTATTTT
V: TRBV5-6; J: TRBJ2-3; size: NA; D: TRBD1; CDR3: CASSLILTGTDTQYF; DNA: TGTGCCAGCAGCTTGATATTGACAGGGACAGATACGCAGTATTTT
V: TRBV19; J: TRBJ2-1; size: NA; D: TRBD2; CDR3: CASSLTSGYNEQFF; DNA: TGTGCCAGTAGTTTGACTAGCGGTTACAATGAGCAGTTCTTC
V: TRBV13; J: TRBJ2-1; size: few; D: NA; CDR3: CASSFSSEGEQFF; DNA: TGTGCCAGCAGCTTTAGCTCCGAGGGGGAGCAGTTCTTC
V: TRBV7-9; J: TRBJ2-5; size: few; D: NA; CDR3: CASSFADQETQYF; DNA: TGTGCCAGCAGCTTCGCCGACCAAGAGACCCAGTACTTC
V: TRBV20-1; J: TRBJ2-7; size: few; D: NA; CDR3: CSASPVGPGTYEQYF; DNA: TGCAGTGCTAGCCCGGTGGGGCCTGGGACCTACGAGCAGTACTTC
V: TRBV4-1; J: TRBJ2-2; size: few; D: NA; CDR3: CASSQEAADTGELFF; DNA: TGCGCCAGCAGCCAAGAAGCTGCCGACACCGGGGAGCTGTTTTTT
V: TRBV5-1; J: TRBJ2-2; size: many; D: NA; CDR3: CASSLEAARNGELFF; DNA: TGCGCCAGCAGCTTGGAAGCAGCTCGGAACGGGGAGCTGTTTTTT
V: TRBV27; J: TRBJ1-2; size: NA; D: NA; CDR3: CASRCTGVGGYTF; DNA: TGTGCCAGCAGATGTACAGGTGTAGGAGGCTACACCTTC
V: TRBV5-4; J: TRBJ2-3; size: few; D: NA; CDR3: CASSSGGADTQYF; DNA: TGTGCCAGCAGCTCTGGCGGGGCAGATACGCAGTATTTT
V: TRBV3-1; J: TRBJ1-5; size: many; D: NA; CDR3: CASSSGHQPQHF; DNA: TGTGCCAGCAGCTCCGGCCATCAGCCCCAGCATTTT
V: TRBV7-3; J: TRBJ2-3; size: few; D: NA; CDR3: CASSLMGADTQYF; DNA: TGTGCCAGCAGCTTAATGGGTGCAGATACGCAGTATTTT
V: TRBV7-9; J: TRBJ2-7; size: many; D: NA; CDR3: CASSLGGDCYF; DNA: TGTGCCAGCAGCTTAGGGGGGGATTGCTACTTC
V: TRBV29-1; J: TRBJ2-5; size: many; D: NA; CDR3: CSGGEETQYF; DNA: TGCAGCGGGGGGGAAGAGACCCAGTACTTC
V: TRBV5-1; J: TRBJ1-1; size: NA; D: NA; CDR3: CASSLGPRHGTEAFF; DNA: TGCGCCAGCAGCTTGGGACCCCGACATGGCACTGAAGCTTTCTTT
V: TRBV10-2; J: TRBJ2-2; size: NA; D: NA; CDR3: CASSEGLNTGELFF; DNA: TGCGCCAGCAGTGAGGGACTAAACACCGGGGAGCTGTTTTTT
V: TRBV19; J: TRBJ2-3; size: NA; D: TRBD2; CDR3: CASSIAGRGGYGDTQYF; DNA: TGTGCCAGTAGTATAGCCGGGCGGGGGGGCTACGGAGATACGCAGTATTTT